This T cell receptor (beta chain) was recorded in a study of T-cell reconstitution after alpha-beta-depleted transplantation in children. Overall study findings and caveats: For some patients, TCRbeta diversity was high at day 60 because of recipient T cells and thymic progenitors that survived.

Using unique molecular identifiers, the investigators prepared the TCRbeta library. TCRdb processed the PCR reads anew with MiXCR; each CDR3 protein has one entry. The repertoire holds about a million distinct CDR3 sequences, with 25% to 30% as singletons. Concerning this clonotype: Its antigen is as yet unknown.

Trimming took off 6 bases at V and 1 base at J, with 21 bases between the two ends. CDR1 is LGHDT, CDR2 YNNKEL, per germline (reference sequence). CDR3 length: 17 amino acids. The chain has TRBV3-1 and TRBJ2-5, with a tentative D call TRBD2 (5 bases). The sequence was collected from a boy in the first two years of life who had a stem cell transplant for SCID, so the T cells may come from the graft donor. The sample was PBMCs, mostly from graft donor cells, taken 360 days after TCRalphabeta/CD19-depleted stem cell transplant. The CDR3 sequence is CASSQMFLGGPQETQYF. The CDR3 DNA follows: TGTGCCAGCAGTCAGATGTTCCTCGGCGGGCCCCAAGAGACCCAGTACTTC.